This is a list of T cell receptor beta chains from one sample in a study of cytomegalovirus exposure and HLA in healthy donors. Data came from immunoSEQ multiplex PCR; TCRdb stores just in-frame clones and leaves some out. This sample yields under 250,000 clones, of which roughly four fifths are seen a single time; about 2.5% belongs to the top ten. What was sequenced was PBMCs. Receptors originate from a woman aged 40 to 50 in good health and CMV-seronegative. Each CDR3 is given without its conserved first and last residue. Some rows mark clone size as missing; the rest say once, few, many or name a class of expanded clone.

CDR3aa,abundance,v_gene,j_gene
SVDLGQGSWEQY,NA,TRBV29-1,TRBJ2-7
ASSPRPGYGETQY,once,TRBV27,TRBJ2-5
ASSLSPIYEQY,NA,TRBV5-6,TRBJ2-7
ASSSGLPTGELF,NA,TRBV7-3,TRBJ2-2
SVNLLLATTDTQY,NA,TRBV29-1,TRBJ2-3
ASSSGGRNQPQH,NA,TRBV28,TRBJ1-5
ASSPVTGQGAGEQY,NA,TRBV7-7,TRBJ2-7
ASSQPSTSEETQY,NA,TRBV4-1,TRBJ2-5
ASSSDWSNYGYT,NA,TRBV7-9,TRBJ1-2
ASSRSNSNQPQH,few,TRBV7-9,TRBJ1-5
AISDRTAEAF,NA,TRBV10-3,TRBJ1-1
ASSSEGASHYGYT,NA,TRBV28,TRBJ1-2
ATSRNLPGQGSYEQY,NA,TRBV15,TRBJ2-7
ASSLVWGPGSYEQY,once,TRBV5-8,TRBJ2-7
ASTTGRNTGELF,NA,TRBV2,TRBJ2-2
AIRASGTSNYEQY,NA,TRBV10-3,TRBJ2-7
ASSESGLAGAPGDTGELF,NA,TRBV10-1,TRBJ2-2
ASSIAANGYEQY,once,TRBV19,TRBJ2-7
ASSVIAGASGANVLT,NA,TRBV9,TRBJ2-6
ASSVAGTGGAEQY,NA,TRBV9,TRBJ2-7
ASSPGQGNTEAF,NA,TRBV4-2,TRBJ1-1
ASSPTIRDRVRDYGYT,NA,TRBV7-8,TRBJ1-2